This passage covers 25 T cell receptor beta chains from one sample sequenced in a study of regulatory T cells in long-lasting Graves disease. Time point denoted: newly diagnosed GD, antithyroid drugs for less than 3 months. RNA extracted from PBMCs served as the sequencing template. Combining iRepertoire HTBI primers with Arm-PCR of CDR3 regions, the authors built TCR beta libraries. From the multiplex PCR reads, TCRdb called clonotypes with MiXCR, one entry per CDR3 protein. The sample holds some 410,000 distinct CDR3 sequences, about 16% seen once. These data are also associated with another study on T cells in Graves' hyperthyroidism and ophthalmopathy.

This specimen consisted of peripheral blood mononuclear cells (PBMCs), obtained at new diagnosis, from a patient treated with antithyroid drugs. The receptors stem from a woman aged 25 to 39 with Graves disease.

This clonotype was recorded at least ten times. The chain has TRBV28 and TRBJ2-7; 8 nucleotides align to TRBD1. Germline V gene sequence: CDR1 MDHEN, CDR2 SYDVKM. After removal of 6 bases from V and 3 bases from J, the junction contained 10 bases not matched to a gene. There are 15 residues in the CDR3. Here the CDR3 reads CASSPPPGGGYEQYF. Written as DNA, the CDR3 is TGTGCCAGCAGCCCACCTCCAGGGGGCGGCTACGAGCAGTACTTC.

This clonotype was seen many times. J is TRBJ1-1 and V is TRBV4-2; 9 bases match TRBD1. The CDR3 contains 14 residues. Germline CDR1 reads LGHNA; CDR2 reads YNFKEQ. The V segment lost 2 bases and the J segment 4 bases; nucleotides outside the gene matches: 2. In DNA, the CDR3 is TGTGCCAGCAGCCAAAGACAGGGGGTCACTGAAGCTTTCTTT. Protein sequence: CASSQRQGVTEAFF.

This clonotype was seen ten or more times. The V and J genes are TRBV12-3 or TRBV12-4 and TRBJ1-1, with D perhaps matching TRBD1 (6 bases). The V and J ends lost 5 bases and 0 bases respectively, with 19 bases between them. The CDR3 contains 17 residues. CDR3 bases: TGTGCCAGCAGTCCGGGACAACGAAAGCTCATGAACACTGAAGCTTTCTTT. This encodes CASSPGQRKLMNTEAFF.

This clonotype has ten or more counts. The rearrangement joins TRBV29-1 to TRBJ2-3; D not certain. The germline gives CDR1 SQVTM, CDR2 ANQGSEA. The germline V and J ends were trimmed by 0 bases and 5 bases, with 15 bases remaining between them. The CDR3 loop spans 15 amino acids. The CDR3 sequence: CSVEEGSPLVDTQYF. The DNA of the CDR3 is TGCAGCGTTGAAGAGGGAAGCCCATTGGTAGATACGCAGTATTTT.

The V call is TRBV4-1, the J call TRBJ2-1; maybe TRBD1 (6 bases). Trimming removed 0 bases from V and 1 base from J, with 10 bases in between. The CDR3 extends over 16 amino acids. The germline CDR1 and CDR2 sequences are MGHRA and YSYEKL. The CDR3 bases are TGCGCCAGCAGCCAAGAGCTGGGGGCATCCTACAATGAGCAGTTCTTC. This encodes CASSQELGASYNEQFF.

There are many counts of this clonotype. J is TRBJ2-1 and V is TRBV6-2 or TRBV6-3; TRBD2 matches 12 bases. The trim removed 4 bases at V and 4 bases at J, leaving 5 bases unmatched. CDR1 MNHEY and CDR2 SVGEGT come from the germline V gene. CDR3 length: 16 residues. The CDR3 DNA reads as TGTGCCAGCAGTTCCCTGCTAGCGGGAGGGTACAATGAGCAGTTCTTC. Its translation is CASSSLLAGGYNEQFF.

The chain joins TRBV6-2 or TRBV6-3 to TRBJ2-5, with TRBD2 as a possible D gene (6 bases). Germline CDR1 reads MNHEY; CDR2 reads SVGEGT. With 8 bases removed from V and 2 bases from J, the gap between germline ends came to 15 bases. CDR3 length equals 14 residues. CDR3: CASASKGGQETQYF. The DNA for the CDR3 is TGTGCCAGCGCTTCCAAGGGAGGACAAGAGACCCAGTACTTC.

Worth noting for this clonotype: The junction departs from germline at one end; a sequencing error may be responsible. V and J are TRBV7-2 and TRBJ1-2, with 7 positions matching TRBD1. The CDR3 is 13 residues long. Germline V CDR1 and CDR2: SGHTA, FQGNSA. Written as DNA, the CDR3 is TGTGCCAGCAGCGGACAGGCGTACTATGACTACACCTTC. Protein: CASSGQAYYDYTF.

This clonotype has ten or more counts. CDR3 coding DNA: TGTGGCACAGCACCGGGGCAATATTCACCCCTCCACTTT. The encoded protein is CGTAPGQYSPLHF. This chain joins TRBV28 and TRBJ1-6, with D possibly matching TRBD1 (5 bases). The CDR3 is 13 residues long. Per the germline V gene, CDR1 is MDHEN and CDR2 is SYDVKM.

This chain connects TRBV7-9 to TRBJ2-1, with TRBD2 matching 8 bases. Germline CDR1 SEHNR, CDR2 FQNEAQ (reference sequence). The CDR3 has 16 amino acids. V gave up 4 bases and J gave up 8 bases; unmatched junction bases: 13. The DNA for the CDR3 is TGTGCCAGCAGCTCCCGCCCGACGGGAGGGCCCGATGAGCAGTTCTTC. Translated: CASSSRPTGGPDEQFF.

This chain uses TRBV28 with TRBJ1-5, with D perhaps matching TRBD1 (6 bases). Trimming stripped 2 bases from V and 8 bases from J, with 16 bases between. CDR1 is MDHEN, CDR2 SYDVKM, per germline. The CDR3 loop spans 15 amino acids. DNA of the CDR3: TGTGCCAGCAGTTTAATTGGGGGCCTGGTGGAGCCCCAGCATTTT. Protein sequence: CASSLIGGLVEPQHF.

This clonotype was picked up a small number of times. A much larger clone differs by one base, so this may be a read error. The chain recombines TRBV13 with TRBJ1-1, with D unclear. The V gene's germline CDR1 is PRHDT and CDR2 FYEKMQ (reference sequence). The ends were cut back, 3 bases at V and 1 base at J, with 6 bases in the middle. CDR3 length equals 13 residues. The CDR3 loop is CASSFGANTEAFF. CDR3 DNA: TGTGCCAGCAGCTTCGGAGCGAACACTGAAGCTTTCTTT.

This clonotype occurred a few times. This rearrangement joins TRBV27 to TRBJ2-5; 13 nucleotides align to TRBD2. The CDR3 spans 15 residues. Trimming cost V 3 bases and J 6 bases; bases outside gene matches: 4. The germline V gene has CDR1 MNHEY and CDR2 SMNVEV (reference sequence). The CDR3 loop is CASSFGLAGVKTQYF. DNA of the CDR3: TGTGCCAGCAGTTTCGGACTAGCGGGAGTGAAGACCCAGTACTTC.

This clonotype was seen many times. The chain employs TRBV28 and TRBJ2-3; no clear D gene. Germline V gene data show CDR1 as MDHEN and CDR2 as SYDVKM. This CDR3 contains 12 residues. Trimming took 6 bases from V and 9 from J, leaving 13 bases between them. The CDR3 DNA reads TGTGCCAGCAGGTCTTGGACGAAGACGCAGTATTTT. Its protein is CASRSWTKTQYF.

At least ten counts were recorded for this clonotype. The chain is built from TRBV30 and TRBJ2-3; 7 bases align to TRBD2. The CDR3 contains 15 residues. V lost 4 bases, J lost 10 bases, and 17 bases stayed unmatched. In germline, CDR1 is GTSNPN, CDR2 SVGIG (reference sequence). CDR3 DNA: TGTGCCTGGACGTCGGGGCTAGCGGCCCGAAACTCGCAGTATTTT. Amino acids: CAWTSGLAARNSQYF.

This clonotype was found many times. The J gene is TRBJ2-7, the V gene TRBV24-1, with a weak D call TRBD1 (7 bases). This CDR3 comprises 14 residues. Trimming pared 4 bases from V and 1 base from J, leaving 10 bases between. In germline, CDR1 is KGHDR, CDR2 SFDVKD. CDR3 residues: CATSEAGQSYEQYF. In DNA, the CDR3 is TGTGCCACCAGTGAGGCGGGACAGTCCTACGAGCAGTACTTC.

This clonotype was seen ten or more times. V is TRBV12-3 or TRBV12-4 and J is TRBJ2-7; D is unresolved. Trimming removed 6 bases from V and 0 bases from J, with 12 bases in between. The CDR3 has 14 amino acids. The CDR3 DNA follows: TGTGCCAGCAGCATGGCGACGAGCTCCTACGAGCAGTACTTC. Residues: CASSMATSSYEQYF.

Remarks on this clonotype: A read error is likely here: a far larger clone is one base away. The rearrangement links TRBV18 to TRBJ2-5; D may be TRBD1 or TRBD2 (5 bases each). This CDR3 is built from 15 residues. Germline-derived CDR1 and CDR2 are KGHSH and LQKENI. CDR3 nucleotides: TGTGCCAGCTCACCACTCCAGGGAGCCAACAATGAGCAGTCCTTC. Protein: CASSPLQGANNEQSF. Full variable domain (remainder filled in from reference TRBV18 and TRBJ2-5): NAGVMQNPRHLVRRRGQEARLRCSPMKGHSHVYWYRQLPEEGLKFMVYLQKENIIDESGMPKERFSAEFPKEGPSILRIQQVVRGDSAAYFCASSPLQGANNEQSFGPGTRLLVL.

This CDR3 reads CAWSVDGVGANVLTF. The CDR3 DNA is TGTGCCTGGAGTGTCGACGGGGTTGGGGCCAACGTCCTGACTTTC. The chain links TRBV30 to TRBJ2-6; D possibly corresponds to TRBD2 (5 bases). The CDR3 contains 15 residues. Deletions cut 0 bases from V and 3 bases from J, with 9 bases between. Germline loops: CDR1 GTSNPN, CDR2 SVGIG (reference sequence).

This chain uses TRBV7-9 with TRBJ2-7, with 10 bases matching TRBD2. V shed 5 bases, J shed 4 bases, and the junction held 14 bases outside the gene matches. The CDR3 totals 17 residues. CDR1 and CDR2 (germline): SEHNR, FQNEAQ (reference sequence). CDR3 sequence reads: CASSPYTSGRGGYEQYF. The CDR3, as DNA: TGTGCCAGCAGCCCATATACAAGCGGGAGGGGAGGTTACGAGCAGTACTTC.

The chain recombines TRBV5-6 with TRBJ1-1, with TRBD1 identical over 7 bases. CDR1 is SGHDT, CDR2 YYEEEE, per germline. The CDR3 loop spans 14 amino acids. V lost 4 bases to trimming and J lost 2 bases; unmatched junction nucleotides: 5. Here the CDR3 reads CASSLRGINTEAFF. The CDR3 DNA reads TGTGCCAGCAGCCTCAGGGGGATCAACACTGAAGCTTTCTTT.

This clonotype occurred many times. Here the CDR3 reads CSARKGLGNQPQHF. The CDR3 DNA reads as TGCAGTGCTAGGAAGGGACTGGGCAATCAGCCCCAGCATTTT. This chain links TRBV20-1 with TRBJ1-5; tentatively, D is TRBD1 (5 bases). V dropped 3 bases and J dropped 2 bases, with 11 bases sitting between them. Germline assignment: CDR1 DFQATT and CDR2 SNEGSKA (reference sequence). This CDR3 has 14 residues.

This clonotype was seen many times. The gene calls are TRBV28 and TRBJ1-2; perhaps TRBD1 as D (5 bases). CDR3 length: 13 amino acids. V was pared by 7 bases and J by 6 bases, with 15 bases between. The V gene's germline CDR1 is MDHEN and CDR2 SYDVKM. The CDR3 nucleotides are TGTGCCAGCACCCCAGACGGGGGGAATGGCTACACCTTC. Its protein is CASTPDGGNGYTF.

This clonotype has a handful of counts. V gene TRBV10-3 combines with J gene TRBJ2-2, with D tentatively TRBD1 (6 bases). V was trimmed by 4 bases and J by 1 base, leaving 16 bases between them. Germline assignment: CDR1 ENHRY and CDR2 SYGVKD. The CDR3 has 17 residues. The CDR3 DNA follows: TGTGCCATCAGTGTGGCTCCGGGACACCTGAACACCGGGGAGCTGTTTTTT. Its protein is CAISVAPGHLNTGELFF.

Notes on this clonotype: A read error may explain this, as a much larger clone is one base away. The chain couples TRBV10-2 to TRBJ2-7; 9 nucleotides agree with TRBD2. CDR3 size: 17 residues. CDR1 is WSHSY, CDR2 SAAADI, per germline. The trim removed 0 bases at V and 7 bases at J, leaving 13 bases unmatched. The CDR3 spells CASSESTWAGGYNEQYF. The CDR3 DNA sequence: TGCGCCAGCAGTGAGTCGACTTGGGCGGGAGGGTACAATGAGCAGTACTTC.